These T cell receptor beta chains were read from a single sample in a study of blood T cell repertoires in COVID-19. Repertoires were generated with immunoSEQ multiplex PCR, while TCRdb's copy carries only in-frame clones and drops some. This sample carries just over 90,000 clones, roughly 79% of them seen once, and the ten largest clones take around 17%. The source material was peripheral blood. Every receptor here comes from a human donor in a cohort sampled during active COVID-19. The CDR3 runs from the conserved cysteine through the conserved F or W. The D gene is left open where the match is weak. The size field is filled for only some rows; it gives once, few, many or a size class.

V: TRBV18
D: TRBD1
size: NA
J: TRBJ1-2
DNA: TGTGCCAGCTCGCCCGGACAGGGGTCCGGCTACACCTTC
CDR3: CASSPGQGSGYTF

V: TRBV4-1
D: TRBD1
size: NA
J: TRBJ1-2
DNA: TGCGCCAGCACCCAAGCAGGGGGCGGCTATGGCTACACCTTC
CDR3: CASTQAGGGYGYTF

V: TRBV27
D: NA
size: NA
J: TRBJ2-7
DNA: TGTGCCAGCAGTTTAATCTCAGGGGCCGGCTACGAGCAGTACTTC
CDR3: CASSLISGAGYEQYF

V: TRBV24-1
D: NA
size: many
J: TRBJ2-1
DNA: TGTGCCACCAGTGATTTGAGGTACGGGGGATCCAATGAGCAGTTCTTC
CDR3: CATSDLRYGGSNEQFF

V: TRBV27
D: NA
size: once
J: TRBJ2-5
DNA: TGTGCCAGCAGTCGACAGGCAAAAGAGACCCAGTACTTC
CDR3: CASSRQAKETQYF

V: TRBV5-1
D: NA
size: NA
J: TRBJ2-1
DNA: TGCGCCAGCAAAGGGGACAATGAGCAGTTCTTC
CDR3: CASKGDNEQFF

V: TRBV7-2
D: NA
size: NA
J: TRBJ1-5
DNA: TGTGCCAGCAGCTTAGGGAGCAGGGGTGCTAAAGCGCCCCAGCATTTT
CDR3: CASSLGSRGAKAPQHF

V: TRBV27
D: NA
size: few
J: TRBJ2-3
DNA: TGTGCCAGCAGTTTACGAGGGTACCGTGGAGATACGCAGTATTTT
CDR3: CASSLRGYRGDTQYF

V: TRBV29-1
D: TRBD1
size: once
J: TRBJ1-1
DNA: TGCAGCGTTGACCCAGGGGGCACTGAAGCTTTCTTT
CDR3: CSVDPGGTEAFF

V: TRBV18
D: NA
size: NA
J: TRBJ1-5
DNA: TGTGCCAGCTCACCACCGGGGAGTGGCAATCAGCCCCAGCATTTT
CDR3: CASSPPGSGNQPQHF

V: TRBV7-3
D: TRBD1
size: NA
J: TRBJ1-1
DNA: TGTGCCAGCAGACGACAGGGGAGCACTGAAGCTTTCTTT
CDR3: CASRRQGSTEAFF

V: TRBV25-1
D: TRBD1
size: NA
J: TRBJ2-1
DNA: TGTGCCAGCAGTGCCGTGGGACAGGGGTCTTATGAGCAGTTCTTC
CDR3: CASSAVGQGSYEQFF

V: TRBV4-1
D: NA
size: NA
J: TRBJ2-3
DNA: TGCGCCAGCAGCCAAGGGAGGGGCGGGCGCACAGATACGCAGTATTTT
CDR3: CASSQGRGGRTDTQYF

V: TRBV5-1
D: NA
size: NA
J: TRBJ2-5
DNA: TGCGCCAGCAGCTCGGTAGGGGGACAAGAGACCCAGTACTTC
CDR3: CASSSVGGQETQYF

V: TRBV3-1/TRBV3-2
D: TRBD1
size: once
J: TRBJ2-1
DNA: TGTGCCAGCAGCCAAGATGACAGGGACGCCTACAATGAGCAGTTCTTC
CDR3: CASSQDDRDAYNEQFF

V: TRBV28
D: NA
size: NA
J: TRBJ1-2
DNA: TGTGCCAGCGCCCGGGGAGGTGATTATGGCTACACCTTC
CDR3: CASARGGDYGYTF

V: TRBV2
D: NA
size: NA
J: TRBJ2-2
DNA: TGTGCCAGCAGTGAAGCACACAGGACCGGGGAGCTGTTTTTT
CDR3: CASSEAHRTGELFF

V: TRBV7-9
D: NA
size: NA
J: TRBJ1-5
DNA: TGTGCCAGCAGCTTAGAACAGGGCAGCAATCAGCCCCAGCATTTT
CDR3: CASSLEQGSNQPQHF

V: TRBV28
D: NA
size: NA
J: TRBJ1-2
DNA: TGTGCCAGCAGTAGGACAGCCTATGGCTACACCTTC
CDR3: CASSRTAYGYTF

V: TRBV20-1
D: NA
size: NA
J: TRBJ1-6
DNA: TGCAGTGCAACTCCCGGGACACCCCTCCACTTT
CDR3: CSATPGTPLHF

V: TRBV7-9
D: TRBD1
size: NA
J: TRBJ2-1
DNA: TGTGCCAGCAGCCGTAAGAGGACAGGGGGTCCCTACAATGAGCAGTTCTTC
CDR3: CASSRKRTGGPYNEQFF

V: TRBV12-3/TRBV12-4
D: NA
size: NA
J: TRBJ2-6
DNA: TGTGCCAGCACCAGTCTCGGGGCCAACGTCCTGACTTTC
CDR3: CASTSLGANVLTF

V: TRBV5-6
D: TRBD2
size: NA
J: TRBJ2-5
DNA: TGTGCCAGCAGCTCCTACCTAGCGGGGGGACCCGCGGCCCAGTACTTC
CDR3: CASSSYLAGGPAAQYF

V: TRBV5-1
D: TRBD1
size: NA
J: TRBJ2-6
DNA: TGCGCCAGCAGCTTGGGGGGACAGGGAGTAACTGGGGCCAACGTCCTGACTTTC
CDR3: CASSLGGQGVTGANVLTF

V: TRBV27
D: NA
size: NA
J: TRBJ1-1
DNA: TGTGCCAGCAGTATAATCAGGGGTACTGAAGCTTTCTTT
CDR3: CASSIIRGTEAFF

V: TRBV27
D: TRBD2
size: NA
J: TRBJ2-1
DNA: TGTGCCAGCAGTTTCAGCGGGAGGGCCTCTATGAATGAGCAGTTCTTC
CDR3: CASSFSGRASMNEQFF

V: TRBV5-5
D: TRBD1
size: NA
J: TRBJ1-3
DNA: TGTGCCAGCAGCTTAGAGGCCAGGGGGCAGTGGTACGGAAACACCATATATTTT
CDR3: CASSLEARGQWYGNTIYF

V: TRBV5-6
D: NA
size: NA
J: TRBJ1-4
DNA: TGTGCCAGCAGCTTGGCCGGACAGCTTAATGAAAAACTGTTTTTT
CDR3: CASSLAGQLNEKLFF

V: TRBV30
D: NA
size: NA
J: TRBJ1-6
DNA: TGTGCCTGGAACGGACTCGGGGTTTTGGCATCACCCCTCCACTTT
CDR3: CAWNGLGVLASPLHF

V: TRBV2
D: NA
size: few
J: TRBJ1-2
DNA: TGTGCCAGCAGTGTAAAAGGGGGGGGAGGCTACACCTTC
CDR3: CASSVKGGGGYTF

V: TRBV27
D: NA
size: NA
J: TRBJ2-7
DNA: TGTGCCAGCAGTTCTGCGGGGACGGGGGATTACGAGCAGTACTTC
CDR3: CASSSAGTGDYEQYF

V: TRBV7-9
D: NA
size: NA
J: TRBJ2-2
DNA: TGTGCCAGCAGCCAAAACAGGGTGACGGGGACCGGGGAGCTGTTTTTT
CDR3: CASSQNRVTGTGELFF

V: TRBV5-1
D: TRBD2
size: few
J: TRBJ2-1
DNA: TGCGCCAGCAGCCCTTTAGCGGGAGGGCCGGGGAATGAGCAGTTCTTC
CDR3: CASSPLAGGPGNEQFF

V: TRBV3-1/TRBV3-2
D: TRBD2
size: NA
J: TRBJ2-1
DNA: TGTGCCAGCAGCCAAGCCCTCCTGGCGGGAGCAGGCTATGAGCAGTTCTTC
CDR3: CASSQALLAGAGYEQFF

V: TRBV5-5
D: TRBD2
size: NA
J: TRBJ2-1
DNA: TGTGCCAGCAGCTTTACTAGCGGGATATACAATGAGCAGTTCTTC
CDR3: CASSFTSGIYNEQFF

V: TRBV4-2
D: TRBD1
size: NA
J: TRBJ1-6
DNA: TGTGCCAGCAGCCAAGGAACGGACAGGGTCGGATCACCCCTCCACTTT
CDR3: CASSQGTDRVGSPLHF

V: TRBV6-6
D: NA
size: once
J: TRBJ2-7
DNA: TGTGCCAGCAGTTTACGCCCGGCCCTAGCCCGCGAGCAGTACTTC
CDR3: CASSLRPALAREQYF

V: TRBV5-1
D: NA
size: many
J: TRBJ2-7
DNA: TGCGCCAGCAGCTTGGATCAGGGGACCTACGAGCAGTACTTC
CDR3: CASSLDQGTYEQYF

V: TRBV6-6
D: NA
size: NA
J: TRBJ2-7
DNA: TGTGCCAGCAGCAGACAGGCCTACGAGCAGTACTTC
CDR3: CASSRQAYEQYF

V: TRBV5-5
D: TRBD2
size: few
J: TRBJ2-7
DNA: TGTGCCAGCACCCGGGTAGCGGGAGATTACGAGCAGTACTTC
CDR3: CASTRVAGDYEQYF

V: TRBV5-4
D: TRBD2
size: NA
J: TRBJ2-7
DNA: TGTGCCAGCAGTCTCGGACTAGCGGGAGGGCCCATTGGTCGCGAGCAGTACTTC
CDR3: CASSLGLAGGPIGREQYF

V: TRBV6-5
D: TRBD2
size: NA
J: TRBJ2-2
DNA: TGTGCCAGCAGTTACGTAGGGACTAAAGCTGCCGGGGAGCTGTTTTTT
CDR3: CASSYVGTKAAGELFF

V: TRBV5-1
D: NA
size: NA
J: TRBJ1-1
DNA: TGCGCCAGCAGCGTGAGGCAGGGGAACACTGAAGCTTTCTTT
CDR3: CASSVRQGNTEAFF

V: TRBV6-5
D: TRBD2
size: NA
J: TRBJ2-5
DNA: TGTGCCAGCAGCTCCCAACTAGCGGGGCAAGAGACCCAGTACTTC
CDR3: CASSSQLAGQETQYF

V: TRBV4-1
D: NA
size: NA
J: TRBJ2-1
DNA: TGCGCCAGCAGCCAAGAGGAGGGCTGGGATGAGCAGTTCTTC
CDR3: CASSQEEGWDEQFF

V: TRBV19
D: NA
size: NA
J: TRBJ2-4
DNA: TGTGCCAGTAGTACGGGGGAAGCCAAAAACATTCAGTACTTC
CDR3: CASSTGEAKNIQYF

V: TRBV15
D: NA
size: NA
J: TRBJ2-1
DNA: TGTGCCACCGTAGGTAGCGGGCAGGGGACCTACAATGAGCAGTTCTTC
CDR3: CATVGSGQGTYNEQFF

V: TRBV6-5
D: TRBD2
size: NA
J: TRBJ2-3
DNA: TGTGCCACAGTCCCGGGACTAGCCCGGGCAGATACGCAGTATTTT
CDR3: CATVPGLARADTQYF